This entry lists 4 T cell receptor beta chains sequenced from one sample in a study of beta chain features in type 1 diabetes. These receptors have no identified antigens. The study reverse transcribed the entire isolated RNA, so it sequenced expressed TCRB transcripts. Assay used: immunoSEQ multiplex PCR; TCRdb lists only in-frame clones, some missing. The sample records hundreds of thousands of clones, 13% being singletons. Study conclusions and caveats: Within each of all four CD4+ subsets, Type 1 diabetes patients had TCRB CDR3s that were moderately but significantly shorter.

Sequenced: naive CD4+ T cells from blood. These receptors came from a man in his late teens or twenties with type 1 diabetes.

This clone was seen a handful of times. The chain joins TRBV7-2 to TRBJ2-3, with TRBD1 identical over 11 bases. Germline V gene data show CDR1 as SGHTA and CDR2 as FQGNSA. Unmatched junction bases numbered 5, after V lost 3 bases and J lost 6 bases. The CDR3 spans 15 residues. The CDR3 DNA reads TGTGCCAGCAGCTTCGGGACAGGGGGTGCGGATACGCAGTATTTT. Translated, it gives CASSFGTGGADTQYF.

J is TRBJ2-2 and V is TRBV2; TRBD2 matches 11 bases. The J segment lost 5 bases and the V segment lost 3 bases, leaving 2 bases of the junction unmatched. Germline V gene lookup returns CDR1 SNHLY and CDR2 FYNNEI. This CDR3 contains 15 residues. The CDR3 bases are TGTGCCAGCAGTGAGACTAGCGGGGCAACCGGGGAGCTGTTTTTT. It codes for CASSETSGATGELFF.

There are a few counts of this clone. J is TRBJ2-1 and V is TRBV5-6, with TRBD2 matching over 8 bases. Trimming cost V 4 bases and J 3 bases; bases outside gene matches: 9. Germline V gives CDR1 SGHDT, CDR2 YYEEEE. The CDR3 loop spans 16 amino acids. The DNA for the CDR3 is TGTGCCAGCAGCCTGCCGGGACTAGGCTTCTACAATGAGCAGTTCTTC. Protein sequence: CASSLPGLGFYNEQFF.

The chain joins TRBV5-1 to TRBJ2-7; maybe TRBD1 (6 bases). The germline V and J ends were trimmed by 3 bases and 0 bases, with 13 bases remaining between them. The CDR3 totals 15 residues. Germline lookup yields CDR1 SGHRS and CDR2 YFSETQ. CDR3 nucleotides: TGCGCCAGCAGCTCCACCTTACAGGGCTCCTACGAGCAGTACTTC. This codes for CASSSTLQGSYEQYF.